This TCR beta chain was obtained from a study of OX40 agonist ivuxolimab in advanced cancers. Sequencing used immunoSEQ multiplex PCR; TCRdb keeps in-frame clones, though not all of them. The sample comprises about 59,000 clones, roughly 83% of which are singletons, and approximately 0.7% rests with the top ten. If patients had autoimmune disease history or systemic immunosuppression, they were excluded. The investigators sampled blood at baseline, at cycle 4 day 1, and at cycle 7 day 1. The V segment lost 1 base and the J segment 3 bases; nucleotides outside the gene matches: 13. The CDR3 totals 18 residues. Germline V gene lookup returns CDR1 MNHEY and CDR2 SMNVEV (reference sequence). Study outcomes and limitations: At 0.1 to 3.0 mg/kg and by week 6, CD4+ and CD8+ T cells in the blood had expanded clonally. CD8+ T cells were the subset that, on average, had more expanded clones than CD4+.

Concerning this clone itself: No antigen is known for it.

The material was CD4+ or CD8+ T cells sorted from blood, obtained in a trial of the OX40 agonist ivuxolimab. The origin of this receptor is an adult with an advanced solid tumor such as melanoma, head and neck, liver or kidney cancer. J is TRBJ2-3 and V is TRBV27; 7 nucleotides line up with TRBD2. The CDR3 DNA follows: TGTGCCAGCAGTTTATTTGAGCGCGGGTCGGGGGGAACAGATACGCAGTATTTT. This codes for CASSLFERGSGGTDTQYF.